Listed below are T cell receptor beta chains from one sample, sequenced in a study of T cells in Graves' hyperthyroidism and ophthalmopathy. TCRdb fed the multiplex PCR reads into MiXCR, producing one record per CDR3 protein. Of under 250,000 distinct CDR3 sequences listed, more than 20% are singletons. Source material: blood. These receptors were taken from a woman aged 40 to 55 with Graves' ophthalmopathy. CDR3s leave out the opening cysteine and the closing phenylalanine or tryptophan.

j_call,v_call,cdr3_aa
TRBJ2-7,TRBV28,ASSPSWGAAYEQY
TRBJ2-1,TRBV2,ASILASGNEQF
TRBJ2-7,TRBV6-1,ASSPSSGANEQY
TRBJ1-1,TRBV6-5,ASKRPRQGMNTEAF
TRBJ1-1,TRBV4-1,ASSQGTGTSEAF
TRBJ2-5,TRBV29-1,SVEPGLAGGPETQY
TRBJ2-6,TRBV6-1,ASRRNSGANVLT
TRBJ2-2,TRBV3-1,ASRPAAIGTGELF
TRBJ1-1,TRBV19,ASTMDRGTTEAF
TRBJ1-5,TRBV12-3/TRBV12-4,ASSFSGSQNQPQH
TRBJ1-2,TRBV7-9,ASSRPETRGYT
TRBJ2-2,TRBV11-2,ASSLVGYDTGELF
TRBJ2-7,TRBV20-1,SARVGGGSYEQY
TRBJ1-1,TRBV12-3/TRBV12-4,ASSPGQGAFEAF
TRBJ1-5,TRBV6-2/TRBV6-3,ASSYVLQRPQH
TRBJ1-3,TRBV30,ASQEGARSGNTIY
TRBJ1-1,TRBV28,ASSQAWGKAF
TRBJ2-7,TRBV10-3,AISYGQGAGGEQY
TRBJ2-7,TRBV25-1,ASSRELGSYEQY